This is a list of T cell receptor beta chains from one sample in a study of blood T cell repertoires in COVID-19. Clones were sequenced by immunoSEQ multiplex PCR, and TCRdb holds only the in-frame ones, with some missing. The profile shows approximately 350,000 clones, around 86% of them singletons. Sequenced sample: peripheral blood. The source of these receptors is a woman aged 50 to 60 with COVID-19, enrolled during active disease. CDR3s include the opening cysteine and the closing phenylalanine or tryptophan. The D gene is left open where the match is weak. Rows give clone size only sometimes, using once, few, many, or a class for an expanded clone.

v_call,clone_size,j_call,d_call,cdr3_nt,cdr3_aa
TRBV11-2,once,TRBJ1-2,NA,TGTGCCAGCGCTAGTCTCGGACAAAACTATGGCTACACCTTC,CASASLGQNYGYTF
TRBV19,NA,TRBJ2-5,TRBD2,TGTGCCAGTAGTACTACTAGCGGGAGGCCCGAGACCCAGTACTTC,CASSTTSGRPETQYF
TRBV7-9,once,TRBJ1-5,NA,TGTGCCAGCAGCTTGACAGGAGATAATCAGCCCCAGCATTTT,CASSLTGDNQPQHF
TRBV2,NA,TRBJ1-2,NA,TGTGCCAGCAGTGAACGCCCGGACAGAAACTATGGCTACACCTTC,CASSERPDRNYGYTF
TRBV6-1,NA,TRBJ1-6,TRBD1,TGTGCCAGCAGTGGGGTTTTAGGACAGGGGGGGGTCAATTCACCCCTCCACTTT,CASSGVLGQGGVNSPLHF
TRBV5-1,NA,TRBJ2-3,TRBD2,TGCGCCAGCAGCGGGACTAGCGGGAGGGCTAGCACAGATACGCAGTATTTT,CASSGTSGRASTDTQYF
TRBV19,NA,TRBJ2-3,TRBD2,TGTGCCAGTAGTATCATAGCGGGAGGTACAGATACGCAGTATTTT,CASSIIAGGTDTQYF
TRBV13,NA,TRBJ1-2,TRBD1,TGTGCCAGCAGCTCCGCCGGGACAGGGGGCGACGGCTACACCTTC,CASSSAGTGGDGYTF
TRBV18,NA,TRBJ1-5,NA,TGTGCCAGCTCAGCCGCAGATAGCAATCAGCCCCAGCATTTT,CASSAADSNQPQHF
TRBV19,NA,TRBJ2-3,TRBD1,TGTGCCAGTAGTAAACCAGAGACAGGGAACGGTGAAGATACGCAGTATTTT,CASSKPETGNGEDTQYF
TRBV11-1,NA,TRBJ2-1,NA,TGTGCCAGCTGCAGGGGCTCCTACAATGAGCAGTTCTTC,CASCRGSYNEQFF
TRBV2,NA,TRBJ1-5,NA,TGTGCCAGCAGTGACAGGGGATCTAACAATCAGCCCCAGCATTTT,CASSDRGSNNQPQHF